These 23 T cell receptor beta chains came from one sample sequenced in a study of blood T cells in healthy people across ages. With a J-beta primer mix and a sample-barcoded 5' primer, a second PCR ran roughly 7 to 11 cycles. TCRdb fed the 5' RACE reads into MiXCR, producing one record per CDR3 protein. The repertoire includes 600,000 to 1,000,000 distinct CDR3 sequences, 55% to 70% of them detected once, and roughly 22% sits in the top ten. The sample comprised blood. All receptors derive from a man under 40 in good health.

The chain couples TRBV4-1 to TRBJ1-6; unclear D gene. The CDR3 loop spans 16 amino acids. Germline CDR1 and CDR2: MGHRA and YSYEKL. The V end was cut by 4 bases, the J end by 9 bases, with 19 bases between. CDR3 amino acids: CASSPHVQARLSPLHF. DNA for the CDR3: TGCGCCAGCAGCCCTCATGTTCAGGCCCGGCTTTCACCCCTCCACTTT.

The chain links TRBV20-1 to TRBJ2-1; possible D gene TRBD2, 6 bases. The V gene lost 5 bases and the J gene lost 15 bases, with 14 bases spanning the gap. Germline CDR1 DFQATT, CDR2 SNEGSKA (reference sequence). The CDR3 is 10 residues long. This CDR3 is CSASRLGLFF. The CDR3 DNA is TGCAGTGCTTCCCGACTAGGACTGTTCTTC.

In its sample, this clonotype was seen many times. The chain's CDR3 is CASSSRGGDTQYF. As DNA, the CDR3 is TGTGCCAGCAGTAGTAGGGGAGGTGATACGCAGTATTTT. V usage is TRBV25-1 and J usage is TRBJ2-3; D is perhaps TRBD2 (6 bases). The V gene lost 5 bases and the J gene lost 6 bases, with 12 bases spanning the gap. Germline V gives CDR1 MGHDK, CDR2 SYGVNS. The CDR3 is 13 residues long.

This chain connects TRBV12-3 or TRBV12-4 to TRBJ1-4, with D hard to call. V was cut by 8 bases and J by 7 bases, with 11 bases left in between. This CDR3 is 12 amino acids long. CDR3 in DNA: TGTGCCAGCGTCGGGGTGGGTGAAAAACTGTTTTTT. Translating it yields CASVGVGEKLFF.

This clonotype was detected only a few times. The chain uses TRBV18 and TRBJ2-5, with 8 nucleotides matching TRBD2. CDR1 and CDR2 (germline): KGHSH, LQKENI. This CDR3 spans 17 amino acids. The V gene end was trimmed by 2 bases and the J gene end by 2 bases; junction bases not matched to a gene: 10. CDR3 coding DNA: TGTGCCAGCTCACCAAACGTAGCGGGAAGGGGACAAGAGACCCAGTACTTC. Amino acid sequence: CASSPNVAGRGQETQYF.

Only a few counts were recorded for this clonotype. The gene calls are TRBV28 and TRBJ2-5, with D perhaps TRBD2 (6 bases). The better agreement between TRBJ2-7 and the DNA end casts doubt on the J call. This CDR3 spans 17 amino acids. In germline, CDR1 is MDHEN, CDR2 SYDVKM. CDR3 in amino acids: CASNHRTYRAGRDEQYF. The CDR3 DNA reads TGTGCCAGCAACCACCGGACCTACCGGGCGGGGCGTGACGAGCAGTACTTC.

This chain joins TRBV28 and TRBJ1-4, with 11 bases fitting TRBD1. The CDR3 length is 15 residues. CDR1 MDHEN and CDR2 SYDVKM come from the germline V gene. V gave up 8 bases and J gave up 8 bases; unmatched junction bases: 10. The CDR3 here is CASREGQGAWEKLFF. The CDR3 DNA follows: TGTGCCAGCCGGGAAGGACAGGGGGCCTGGGAAAAACTGTTTTTT. Variable domain in full (rest from reference TRBV28 and TRBJ1-4): DVKVTQSSRYLVKRTGEKVFLECVQDMDHENMFWYRQDPGLGLRLIYFSYDVKMKEKGDIPEGYSVSREKKERFSLILESASTNQTSMYLCASREGQGAWEKLFFGSGTQLSVL.

This sequence joins TRBV7-2 and TRBJ2-3; D remains ambiguous. Between the trimmed V and J ends, which lost 9 bases and 8 bases, there was a span of 21 bases. The length of the CDR3 is 14 residues. CDR1 SGHTA and CDR2 FQGNSA come from the germline V gene. CDR3 sequence reads: CARSQTGPAVTQYF. The CDR3 nucleotides are TGTGCCAGGAGCCAAACGGGCCCGGCGGTTACGCAGTATTTT.

The chain couples TRBV9 to TRBJ2-1; tentative D call: TRBD2 (5 bases). Trimming shortened V by 2 bases and J by 6 bases, and 12 bases separated the two germline ends. Germline V gene data show CDR1 as SGDLS and CDR2 as YYNGEE. The CDR3 loop spans 14 amino acids. The CDR3 spells CASSVTGSGNEQFF. The CDR3 region has the DNA TGTGCCAGCAGCGTGACGGGGAGTGGCAATGAGCAGTTCTTC.

This chain uses TRBV20-1 with TRBJ2-7; 9 bases agree with TRBD2. The CDR3 length is 14 residues. The V gene end was trimmed by 3 bases and the J gene end by 2 bases; junction bases not matched to a gene: 5. Germline V gene sequence: CDR1 DFQATT, CDR2 SNEGSKA (reference sequence). The CDR3 DNA reads as TGCAGTGCTAGCGGGCTAGCGGGGACCTACGAGCAGTACTTC. Translated, it gives CSASGLAGTYEQYF.

The chain recombines TRBV20-1 with TRBJ2-5; 7 positions agree with TRBD2. The J segment lost 2 bases and the V segment lost 6 bases, leaving 12 bases of the junction unmatched. Germline-derived CDR1 and CDR2 are DFQATT and SNEGSKA (reference sequence). The length of the CDR3 is 15 residues. The CDR3: CSAKKPSGPQETQYF. In DNA form, the CDR3 reads TGCAGTGCAAAAAAACCTAGCGGCCCTCAAGAGACCCAGTACTTC.

The chain combines TRBV10-3 with TRBJ2-7; tentatively, D is TRBD2 (5 bases). Germline loops: CDR1 ENHRY, CDR2 SYGVKD. Trimming pared 3 bases from V and 0 bases from J, leaving 15 bases between. The CDR3 is 16 amino acids. CDR3 nucleotide sequence: TGTGCCATCAGTGACCCGGGGTCAGGAAACTCCTACGAGCAGTACTTC. The encoded protein is CAISDPGSGNSYEQYF.

The CDR3: CAISEFLAGGNNEQFF. CDR3 in DNA: TGTGCCATCAGTGAGTTCCTAGCGGGAGGGAACAATGAGCAGTTCTTC. The V gene is TRBV10-3, the J gene TRBJ2-1; TRBD2 matches at 12 bases. Germline CDR1 reads ENHRY; CDR2 reads SYGVKD. J was trimmed by 5 bases and V by 1 base; bases with no gene match: 3. The CDR3 contains 16 residues.

The chain recombines TRBV27 with TRBJ2-7, with TRBD1 matching 8 bases. Looked up from germline, CDR1 is MNHEY and CDR2 is SMNVEV (reference sequence). V shed 9 bases and J 6 bases; nucleotides not matched to a gene: 7. This CDR3 is built from 12 residues. The CDR3 sequence: CARGQEAFEQYF. CDR3 DNA: TGTGCCAGGGGACAGGAGGCCTTCGAGCAGTACTTC.

The CDR3 here is CASTPGWTGTSNYGYTF. The CDR3 DNA follows: TGTGCCAGCACCCCTGGTTGGACAGGGACATCTAACTATGGCTACACCTTC. The chain has TRBV6-1 and TRBJ1-2, with 8 bases aligning to TRBD1. Looked up from germline, CDR1 is MNHNS and CDR2 is SASEGT. V trimming: 7 bases; J trimming: 0 bases; junction bases outside the gene matches: 13. The CDR3 consists of 17 residues.

This clonotype was observed a handful of times. The CDR3 sequence is CASSPTRGSGANVLTF. The CDR3 DNA reads as TGTGCCAGCTCACCTACGCGGGGCTCTGGGGCCAACGTCCTGACTTTC. The chain is built from TRBV18 and TRBJ2-6; D is possibly TRBD2 (6 bases). CDR1 is KGHSH, CDR2 LQKENI, per germline. This CDR3 comprises 16 residues. V gave up 3 bases and J gave up 0 bases, with 9 bases separating them.

The rearrangement joins TRBV6-1 to TRBJ2-3; D remains ambiguous. Per germline, CDR1 MNHNS and CDR2 SASEGT. V lost 10 bases to trimming and J lost 6 bases, with 17 bases between them. CDR3 size: 13 residues. Written as DNA, the CDR3 is TGTGCCACACATACCTTGGTTTTGGATACGCAGTATTTT. This codes for CATHTLVLDTQYF.

The chain employs TRBV7-2 and TRBJ1-2; 10 bases match TRBD1. The germline V gene encodes CDR1 SGHTA and CDR2 FQGNSA. V trimming: 6 bases; J trimming: 7 bases; junction bases outside the gene matches: 20. This CDR3 is 18 amino acids long. CDR3 DNA sequence: TGTGCCAGCAGTTCCGTGGTAGGGGACAGGGGCGAGACGCGTGGCTACACCTTC. This gives the protein CASSSVVGDRGETRGYTF.

This clonotype showed up just once. CDR3 nucleotides: TGTGCCAGCAGTTTATTACGGGACTATGGCTACACCTTC. Amino acid sequence: CASSLLRDYGYTF. V and J are TRBV12-3 or TRBV12-4 and TRBJ1-2, with D unclear. V lost 2 bases to trimming and J lost 3 bases, with 7 bases between them. This CDR3 spans 13 amino acids.

J is TRBJ2-7 and V is TRBV6-6; D uncertain. The germline V gene encodes CDR1 MNHNY and CDR2 SVGAGI (reference sequence). Deletions cut 0 bases from V and 0 bases from J, with 12 bases between. The CDR3 contains 16 residues. Here the CDR3 reads CASSYSKGMSSYEQYF. For the CDR3, the DNA is TGTGCCAGCAGTTACTCGAAAGGGATGAGCTCCTACGAGCAGTACTTC.

The table lists this clonotype with a few counts. The chain is built from TRBV11-1 and TRBJ2-1, with D tentatively TRBD1 (6 bases). This CDR3 is 13 amino acids long. V was trimmed by 3 bases and J by 5 bases, leaving 8 bases between them. Germline assignment: CDR1 SGHAT and CDR2 FQDESV (reference sequence). CDR3 DNA: TGTGCCAGCAGCTTTGACAGGAACAATGAGCAGTTCTTC. Translated, it gives CASSFDRNNEQFF.

The V gene is TRBV20-1, the J gene TRBJ2-5, with D possibly being TRBD1 (6 bases). The J call could be wrong; TRBJ2-7 is a better fit for the DNA end. CDR3 size: 14 residues. Per germline, CDR1 DFQATT and CDR2 SNEGSKA (reference sequence). The CDR3 nucleotides read TGCAGTGCTAGAGCAGGGGCCCCCTACAACGAGCAGTACTTC. Its translation: CSARAGAPYNEQYF.

The chain employs TRBV25-1 and TRBJ2-7, with D unresolved. The CDR3 totals 13 residues. Trimming left V 5 bases short and J 4 bases short, with 12 bases between. Germline-derived CDR1 and CDR2 are MGHDK and SYGVNS. In DNA, the CDR3 is TGTGCCAGCAGTTCGGCAGGAATATACGAGCAGTACTTC. It translates to CASSSAGIYEQYF.